The present T cell receptor beta chain was sequenced within a study of cytomegalovirus exposure and HLA in healthy donors. As regards this clone: No antigen is known for it.

The V end lost 2 bases, the J end lost 4 bases, and 18 bases lay between the germline ends. Germline CDR1 reads KGHSH; CDR2 reads LQKENI. The CDR3 consists of 16 residues. The PCR had 60 Vbeta and 13 Jbeta primers. In the original workflow: The authors later counted about 80 million unique TCR beta chains, 8.5 million to 13 million of them shared. Sequenced by immunoSEQ multiplex PCR; TCRdb stores in-frame clones only, minus some. V, J and clone size were drawn from that table, and D and trimming were deduced from the DNA. Of 200,000 to 250,000 clones in the sample, approximately 90% were seen once. Notes on the study in general: For TCR beta chains, V- and J-gene trimming was later linked to a missense DCLRE1C variant. Some highly shared sequence variants likely arose as a pipeline artifact. About 90% or about 30% of the time was how often most TCR beta V segments were productive, according to an earlier analysis.

The material sequenced was PBMCs. This chain links TRBV18 with TRBJ2-7; TRBD2 is a possible D gene (5 bases). The receptor comes from a woman in her late teens or twenties in good health and CMV-seronegative. The CDR3 reads CASSPARDKGRYEQYF. The CDR3 bases are TGTGCCAGCTCACCAGCCCGGGATAAAGGCAGGTACGAGCAGTACTTC.